This entry is about one T cell receptor beta chain. Antigen unknown. The V end lost 7 bases, the J end lost 4 bases, and 20 bases lay between the germline ends. The germline V gene encodes CDR1 SGHNT and CDR2 YYREEE (reference sequence). This CDR3 spans 16 amino acids. This specimen comes from a study of shared clonotypes between healthy human individuals. Findings of the study overall: For naive CD4 cells, around 5% of clonotypes were shared across a few donors. Lower generation probabilities were found for non-shared clonotypes than for those shared by all four donors.

Clones were sequenced by immunoSEQ multiplex PCR, and TCRdb holds only the in-frame ones, with some missing. Altogether 1,500,000 or so clones are present, approximately 96% being singletons, with the ten largest covering roughly 1.1%. This chain connects TRBV5-4 to TRBJ2-2, with D perhaps given as TRBD1 or TRBD2 (5 bases each). The TCR originated in a man aged 25 to 40 in good health. The sequencing input was naive CD4+ T cells sorted from blood. As to subset: CD45RA+ positively selected. The CDR3 loop is CASGRYSGPRTGELFF. The CDR3 coding sequence is TGTGCCAGCGGCCGTTACTCGGGACCCCGCACCGGGGAGCTGTTTTTT. The variable domain in full, completed from reference TRBV5-4 and TRBJ2-2, reads ETGVTQSPTHLIKTRGQQVTLRCSSQSGHNTVSWYQQALGQGPQFIFQYYREEENGRGNFPPRFSGLQFPNYSSELNVNALELDDSALYLCASGRYSGPRTGELFFGEGSRLTVL.